This section outlines one T cell receptor beta chain sequence together with its context. This clone was counted only a few times. Which antigen it targets is not known. Base qualities are not at hand, and no much larger clone is one base apart. TCRbeta CDR3 regions were amplified from genomic DNA by means of the immunoSEQ Assay, a bias-controlled multiplex PCR. On the authors' methods: Within the assay, amplification of reference gene primers was used to estimate how many nucleated cells each sample contained. To quantify the absolute abundance of each unique TCRbeta CDR3 rearrangement, sequence reads were collapsed and filtered. For each sample, productive Simpson clonality was calculated by taking the square root of Simpson's diversity index across productive rearrangements. TCRdb obtained this table from immuneACCESS and retained in-frame rearrangements with V and J assigned. These tables miss some clones; where compared with another copy, unresolved V genes account for less than half of the shortfall, and the remainder is unexplained. V and J calls and clone size are copied from that table; D and trimming were computed from the DNA. Here the sample has a few hundred thousand clones; 85% to 90% occur a single time. About 5.2% of the sample lies in the top ten.

The data belong to a study of blood T cell repertoires in COVID-19 (dated by TCRdb to 2018 to 2021). About the investigation overall: Samples from collaborators originated in the United States, Italy and Spain and spanned both the acute and convalescent phases of COVID-19. The prospective study material was composed of cDNA or gDNA derived from T cells, B-cell-depleted T cells, or PBMCs. Deeply sampled blood TCRbeta repertoires from subjects exposed to, actively infected with, or recovered from COVID-19 were included in the dataset. The repertoires were released in a freely available public database meant as a resource for research on the immune response to SARS-CoV-2. The samples were drawn from two sources: the first 160 participants of the ongoing ImmuneRACE study, and fewer than 1,500 subjects contributed by 6 global collaborators. A de-identified subject ID, COVID-19 status, age in years and sex were almost always included in the sample metadata. HLA class I and class II types, where available, came from metadata supplied by the sample provider rather than from assay-based typing. The paper's findings and limits, for the study overall: The amount of clinical and demographic metadata varied by source and participant and was provided uncurated.

In Seattle, one collaborating source enrolled patients while the infection was active and tracked those patients longitudinally over the course of disease. Each collaborating institution followed its own protocols to collect whole blood in K2EDTA tubes. For TCRbeta analysis, collaborators shipped samples as frozen whole blood, isolated PBMCs, or DNA extracted from either of those sample types. The CDR3 goes from the cysteine to the phenylalanine over 13 residues. Here the CDR3 DNA is all that survives: 39 bases in frame from base 1. Trimming removed 10 bases from V and 1 base from J; the gene matches leave 5 bases unexplained. CDR1 SGHTA and CDR2 FQGNSA were looked up in the germline V gene.

The rearranged chain carries TRBV7-2 and TRBJ2-5; TRBD2 fits 8 bases in the junction. The TCR was taken from a woman in her sixties with COVID-19, enrolled during active disease. The material sequenced was peripheral blood. The DNA reads TGTGCCACCCAGCTAGCGGGCCAAGAGACCCAGTACTTC. The resulting protein is CATQLAGQETQYF.